This TCR beta chain was profiled in a study of T cell responses to AZD1222 COVID-19 vaccine. The study's findings and limits: Unmutated variant regions are reportedly targeted by nearly half of spike-specific TCRs. Following two doses of AZD1222, Spike-specific TCR breadth and depth rose.

Worth noting for this clone: As yet, its antigen is unknown.

Assay: immunoSEQ multiplex PCR; the TCRdb copy retains only in-frame clones and omits some. The sample has more than 100,000 clones, 70% to 90% seen once. V shed 6 bases and J 9 bases; nucleotides not matched to a gene: 21. Germline V gives CDR1 LNHDA, CDR2 SQIVND (reference sequence). The CDR3 has 18 residues. The chain has TRBV19 and TRBJ2-4, with 9 positions matching TRBD1. The source was peripheral blood, collected on day 0 of AZD1222 vaccination. The clonotype comes from an adult in good health. CDR3 in amino acids: CASSQGQGLFGQGGIQYF. The CDR3 DNA follows: TGTGCCAGTAGCCAGGGACAGGGTCTTTTCGGTCAGGGGGGCATTCAGTACTTC.